A selection of T cell receptor beta chains follows, all from one sample in a study of blood T cell repertoires in COVID-19. The method was immunoSEQ multiplex PCR; TCRdb's version includes in-frame clones alone and lacks a portion of them. The sample consists of about 280,000 clones, roughly nine tenths of them appearing once. The sequenced material came from peripheral blood. Source of these receptors: a middle-aged woman who had recovered from COVID-19. The CDR3 runs from the conserved cysteine through the conserved F or W. The D gene is left open where the match is weak. The size field is filled for only some rows; it gives once, few, many or a size class.

V gene	J gene	D gene	clone size	CDR3 DNA	CDR3 protein
TRBV5-1	TRBJ2-3	TRBD2	.	TGCGCCAGCAGCTTGAGAGCTAGCGGAGGCACAGATACGCAGTATTTT	CASSLRASGGTDTQYF
TRBV27	TRBJ1-1	TRBD1	.	TGTGCCAGCAGTTTATTCGGGACAGGGTATAAGGACACTGAAGCTTTCTTT	CASSLFGTGYKDTEAFF
TRBV28	TRBJ1-1	.	.	TGTGCCAGCAGTTTCCCGGGGAACACTGAAGCTTTCTTT	CASSFPGNTEAFF
TRBV11-3	TRBJ2-5	TRBD1	.	TGTGCCAGCAGCGCCTGGGACAGGGAAAAAGAGACCCAGTACTTC	CASSAWDREKETQYF
TRBV28	TRBJ2-2	TRBD2	.	TGTGCCAGCAGGAAGCCGGGACTAGCGGGAAAGAACACCGGGGAGCTGTTTTTT	CASRKPGLAGKNTGELFF
TRBV20-1	TRBJ2-7	.	.	TGCAGTGCTAGTCGCCTAGATCCGAACGAGCAGTACTTC	CSASRLDPNEQYF
TRBV18	TRBJ1-4	.	.	TGTGCCAGCTCACCAGGGACTGAAAATGAAAAACTGTTTTTT	CASSPGTENEKLFF
TRBV6-5	TRBJ2-7	.	.	TGTGCCAGCACGGCGGGGCTCTCCTACGAGCAGTACTTC	CASTAGLSYEQYF
TRBV20-1	TRBJ2-2	.	.	TGCAGTGCTAGTCGGCCAGGGATTGCCGGGGAGCTGTTTTTT	CSASRPGIAGELFF
TRBV11-3	TRBJ2-2	.	.	TGTGCCAGCAGCAAGGGGGGGGAGCTGTTTTTT	CASSKGGELFF
TRBV6-1	TRBJ2-5	.	.	TGTGCCAGCAGTGAAGCGGGGGCCAGGGCCCAGTACTTC	CASSEAGARAQYF
TRBV20-1	TRBJ1-2	TRBD1	.	TGCAGTGCTTCCACAGGGGACGGCTACACCTTC	CSASTGDGYTF
TRBV6-5	TRBJ2-7	TRBD1	.	TGTGCCAGCAGTTACTCGCTCCCACAGGGGGTCTACGAGCAGTACTTC	CASSYSLPQGVYEQYF
TRBV28	TRBJ2-1	TRBD1	few	TGTGCCAGCAGGGAGCCCGGGACAGGGGGATACAATGAGCAGTTCTTC	CASREPGTGGYNEQFF
TRBV28	TRBJ1-1	TRBD1	.	TGTGCCAGCAGTTTCCCAGGGGGGAACACTGAAGCTTTCTTT	CASSFPGGNTEAFF
TRBV6-5	TRBJ2-7	.	.	TGTGCCAGCAGCCCAGGGAAAGGGGGCTACGAGCAGTACTTC	CASSPGKGGYEQYF
TRBV6-1	TRBJ2-5	.	.	TGTGCCAGCAGTGAAGTCGGGATCGCAGAGACCCAGTACTTC	CASSEVGIAETQYF
TRBV5-1	TRBJ2-1	TRBD2	.	TGCGCCAGCAGCTTGGTAGCCACAGGAGCTAGCGGGAGCGACAATGAGCAGTTCTTC	CASSLVATGASGSDNEQFF
TRBV19	TRBJ2-3	.	.	TGTGCCAGTAGTATTTTAATGAGAGATACGCAGTATTTT	CASSILMRDTQYF
TRBV5-1	TRBJ2-5	.	.	TGCGCCAGCAGTCGGCTGACTGAACCAGAGACCCAGTACTTC	CASSRLTEPETQYF
TRBV9	TRBJ2-1	.	.	TGTGCCAGCGCTGACATCACCTACAATGAGCAGTTCTTC	CASADITYNEQFF
TRBV7-2	TRBJ2-3	TRBD2	once	TGTGCCAGCAGCCCGGGACTAGCGGGGCGACTTGGCACAGATACGCAGTATTTT	CASSPGLAGRLGTDTQYF
TRBV30	TRBJ1-3	.	.	TGTGCCTGGACCGCACAGGGTGGAAACACCATATATTTT	CAWTAQGGNTIYF
TRBV5-1	TRBJ1-1	TRBD1	.	TGCGCCAGCAGGACAGGGGGCGCAGGGCTGACTGAAGCTTTCTTT	CASRTGGAGLTEAFF
TRBV5-1	TRBJ2-1	TRBD2	.	TGCGCCAGCAGTGGACTGACTAGCGGGATGGGGAATGAGCAGTTCTTC	CASSGLTSGMGNEQFF
TRBV15	TRBJ2-1	.	.	TGTGCCACCAGCACACGTTTCGGGGGAGAGCAGTTCTTC	CATSTRFGGEQFF
TRBV5-4	TRBJ2-7	.	.	TGTGCCAGCAGCGTACCGGGAACCTACGAGCAGTACTTC	CASSVPGTYEQYF
TRBV24-1	TRBJ2-3	.	.	TGTGCCACCAGTGATGGTCAGTGGCGGGGAGATACGCAGTATTTT	CATSDGQWRGDTQYF
TRBV7-9	TRBJ2-2	TRBD2	.	TGTGCCAGCAGTCTCGGACTAGCGGGGAATTCGAACACCGGGGAGCTGTTTTTT	CASSLGLAGNSNTGELFF
TRBV24-1	TRBJ1-5	TRBD1	.	TGTGCCACCAGTGAAACCGGGACAGATAATCAGCCCCAGCATTTT	CATSETGTDNQPQHF
TRBV9	TRBJ2-5	TRBD2	.	TGTGCCAGCACCCCGGGGCTAGCGGGAGGGCGGGAGACCCAGTACTTC	CASTPGLAGGRETQYF
TRBV30	TRBJ1-5	TRBD1	.	TGTGCCTGGAGCGAGGGGGCTTTAGGGGTTCAGCCCCAGCATTTT	CAWSEGALGVQPQHF
TRBV7-8	TRBJ2-7	TRBD2	.	TGTGCCAGCAGCTTAGTTGGGACTAGCTTTGGCGAGCAGTACTTC	CASSLVGTSFGEQYF
TRBV2	TRBJ2-7	.	.	TGTGCCAGCAGTGCACTAGCCCACGAGCAGTACTTC	CASSALAHEQYF
TRBV11-1	TRBJ2-7	.	.	TGTGCCAGCAGCTTGGACTATAGACGGGAGCAGTACTTC	CASSLDYRREQYF
TRBV27	TRBJ1-5	.	few	TGTGCCAGCAGTTTAATAAGCAATCAGCCCCAGCATTTT	CASSLISNQPQHF
TRBV29-1	TRBJ2-7	TRBD2	.	TGCAGCGTTGGATCACGACTAGCGGATTACGAGCAGTACTTC	CSVGSRLADYEQYF
TRBV5-1	TRBJ2-7	TRBD2	few	TGCGCCAGCAGCTTGACTAGCGGTGCCTACGAGCAGTACTTC	CASSLTSGAYEQYF
TRBV3-1/TRBV3-2	TRBJ1-3	TRBD1	.	TGTGCCAGCATGACAGGGCACTCTGGAAACACCATATATTTT	CASMTGHSGNTIYF
TRBV2	TRBJ2-6	.	.	TGTGCCAGCAGGGAGGCAGGCCACCGGTCTGGGGCCAACGTCCTGACTTTC	CASREAGHRSGANVLTF
TRBV28	TRBJ2-1	TRBD1	.	TGTGCCAGCAGTTTATTCGGGACAGGGGACAGTGAGCAGTTCTTC	CASSLFGTGDSEQFF
TRBV13	TRBJ2-3	TRBD2	.	TGTGCCAGCAGCCCGTTAGCGGGAGGGAGGTCAGATACGCAGTATTTT	CASSPLAGGRSDTQYF
TRBV6-1	TRBJ1-5	.	.	TGTGCCAGCAGTGAAGGTCGGAATCAGCCCCAGCATTTT	CASSEGRNQPQHF
TRBV13	TRBJ1-2	.	few	TGTGCCAGCGCCCCGGGGGGACACACGGGTGGCTACACCTTC	CASAPGGHTGGYTF
TRBV11-2	TRBJ2-3	TRBD1	.	TGTGCCAGCAGTTGGGACAGAGCTAGCACAGATACGCAGTATTTT	CASSWDRASTDTQYF
TRBV19	TRBJ1-6	.	.	TGTGCCAGTAGCCTGACAGAATCACCCCTCCACTTT	CASSLTESPLHF
TRBV7-6	TRBJ2-5	TRBD2	.	TGTGCCAGCAGCCTCGCTGAGGGGGCGGGAGGGTTTGAGACCCAGTACTTC	CASSLAEGAGGFETQYF
TRBV6-6	TRBJ2-2	TRBD2	.	TGTGCCAGCCGCGGACTAGCGGGCCCCGGGGAGCTGTTTTTT	CASRGLAGPGELFF
TRBV27	TRBJ1-4	TRBD1	.	TGTGCCAGCAGTTCGGACAGGGGAGGAGAAAAACTGTTTTTT	CASSSDRGGEKLFF
TRBV28	TRBJ2-4	.	.	TGTGCCCGCAGCCCAGTGTCCTTCATTCAGTACTTC	CARSPVSFIQYF